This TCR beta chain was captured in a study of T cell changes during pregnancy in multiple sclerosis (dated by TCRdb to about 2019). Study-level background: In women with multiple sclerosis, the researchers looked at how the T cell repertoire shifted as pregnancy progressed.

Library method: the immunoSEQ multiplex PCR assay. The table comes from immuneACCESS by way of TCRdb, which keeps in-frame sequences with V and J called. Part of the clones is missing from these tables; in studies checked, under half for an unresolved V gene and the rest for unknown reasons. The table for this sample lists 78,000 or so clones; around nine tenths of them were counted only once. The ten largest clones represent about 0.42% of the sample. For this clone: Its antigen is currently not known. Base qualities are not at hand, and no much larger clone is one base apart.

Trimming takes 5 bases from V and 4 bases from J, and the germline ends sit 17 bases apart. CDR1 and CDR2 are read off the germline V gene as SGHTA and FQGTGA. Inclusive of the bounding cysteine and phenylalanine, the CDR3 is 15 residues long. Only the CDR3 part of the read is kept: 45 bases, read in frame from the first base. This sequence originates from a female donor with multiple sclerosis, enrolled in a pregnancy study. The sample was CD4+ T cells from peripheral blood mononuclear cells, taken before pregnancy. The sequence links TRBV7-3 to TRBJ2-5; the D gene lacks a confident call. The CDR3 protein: CASSLGDGLGETQYF. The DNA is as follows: TGTGCCAGCAGCCTCGGTGATGGGCTGGGAGAGACCCAGTACTTC.